The text below deals with one T cell receptor (beta chain). Only in-frame clones appear in the TCRdb table, and some are missing; sequencing was by immunoSEQ multiplex PCR. Counted here are roughly 150,000 clones, 81% occurring once; the ten biggest clones make up about 2%. This entry is derived from a study of cytotoxic CD8 clonotypes in ibrutinib-treated CLL. With cryopreserved PBMCs as the source, 1.5 to 2 micrograms of genomic DNA went to TCR beta libraries. Germline CDR1 LNHDA, CDR2 SQIVND (reference sequence). Between the trimmed V and J ends, which lost 7 bases and 4 bases, there was a span of 14 bases. The CDR3 covers 14 residues.

The TCR sequence derives from a human donor with chronic lymphocytic leukemia. The starting material was PBMCs, obtained after 12 months of ibrutinib treatment. The chain links TRBV19 to TRBJ1-3, with D hard to call. This CDR3 reads CASTFTLGGNTIYF. The CDR3 DNA reads TGTGCCAGTACCTTCACCCTGGGGGGAAACACCATATATTTT.